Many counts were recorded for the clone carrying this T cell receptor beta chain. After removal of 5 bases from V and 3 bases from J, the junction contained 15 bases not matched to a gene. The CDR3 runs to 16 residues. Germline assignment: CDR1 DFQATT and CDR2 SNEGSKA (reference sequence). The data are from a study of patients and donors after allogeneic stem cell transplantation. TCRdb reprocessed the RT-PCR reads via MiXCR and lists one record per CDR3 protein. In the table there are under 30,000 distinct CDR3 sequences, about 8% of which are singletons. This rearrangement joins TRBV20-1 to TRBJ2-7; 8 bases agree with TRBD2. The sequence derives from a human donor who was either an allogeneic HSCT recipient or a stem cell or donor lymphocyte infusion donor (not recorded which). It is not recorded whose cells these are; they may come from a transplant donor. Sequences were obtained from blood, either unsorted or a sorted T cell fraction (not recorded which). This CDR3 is CSAHLPSGRRDYEQYF. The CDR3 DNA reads TGCAGTGCTCACTTACCCAGCGGGAGAAGAGACTACGAGCAGTACTTC.